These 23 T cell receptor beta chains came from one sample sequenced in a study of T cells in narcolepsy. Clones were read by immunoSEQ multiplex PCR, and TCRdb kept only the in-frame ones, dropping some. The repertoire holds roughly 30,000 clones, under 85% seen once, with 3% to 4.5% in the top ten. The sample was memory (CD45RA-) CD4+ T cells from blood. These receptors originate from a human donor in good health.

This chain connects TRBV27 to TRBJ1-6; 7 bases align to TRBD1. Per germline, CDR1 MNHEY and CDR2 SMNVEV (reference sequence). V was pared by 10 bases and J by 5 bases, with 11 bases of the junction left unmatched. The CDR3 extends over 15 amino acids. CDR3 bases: TGTGCCACTGGACGGGACAGCTTGAATAATTCACCCCTCCACTTT. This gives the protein CATGRDSLNNSPLHF.

The CDR3 coding sequence is TGTGCCAGCAGTTCCAGAGGGATGTTCTACGAGCAGTACTTC. Protein product: CASSSRGMFYEQYF. This chain uses TRBV6-1 with TRBJ2-7, with D maybe TRBD2 (5 bases). The CDR3 length is 14 residues. Germline CDR1 reads MNHNS; CDR2 reads SASEGT. Trimming removed 5 bases from V and 3 bases from J, with 14 bases in between.

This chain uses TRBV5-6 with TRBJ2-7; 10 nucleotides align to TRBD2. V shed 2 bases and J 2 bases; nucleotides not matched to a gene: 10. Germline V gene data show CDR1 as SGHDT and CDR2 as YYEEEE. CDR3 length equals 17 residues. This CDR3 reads CASSFRTSGSNPYEQYF. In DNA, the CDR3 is TGTGCCAGCAGCTTTAGGACTAGCGGCTCCAACCCCTACGAGCAGTACTTC.

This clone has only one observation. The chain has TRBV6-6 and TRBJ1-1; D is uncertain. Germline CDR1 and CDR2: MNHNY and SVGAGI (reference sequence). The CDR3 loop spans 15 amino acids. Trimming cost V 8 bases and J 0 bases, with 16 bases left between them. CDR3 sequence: CASGPNGRMNTEAFF. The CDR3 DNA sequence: TGTGCCAGCGGTCCGAATGGGCGCATGAACACTGAAGCTTTCTTT.

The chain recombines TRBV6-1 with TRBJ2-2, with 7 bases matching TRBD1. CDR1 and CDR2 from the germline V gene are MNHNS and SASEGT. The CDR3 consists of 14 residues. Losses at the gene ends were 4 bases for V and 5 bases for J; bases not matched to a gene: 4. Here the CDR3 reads CASSGDSRTGELFF. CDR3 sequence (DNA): TGTGCCAGCAGTGGGGACAGTCGAACCGGGGAGCTGTTTTTT.

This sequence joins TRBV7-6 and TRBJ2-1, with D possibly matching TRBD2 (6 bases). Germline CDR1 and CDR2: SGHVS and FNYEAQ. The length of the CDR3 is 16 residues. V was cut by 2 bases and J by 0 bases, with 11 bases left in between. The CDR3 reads CASSLPRGSSYNEQFF. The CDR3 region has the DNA TGTGCCAGCAGCTTACCTCGGGGGAGCTCCTACAATGAGCAGTTCTTC. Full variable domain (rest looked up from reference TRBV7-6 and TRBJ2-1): GAGVSQSPRYKVTKRGQDVALRCDPISGHVSLYWYRQALGQGPEFLTYFNYEAQQDKSGLPNDRFSAERPEGSISTLTIQRTEQRDSAMYRCASSLPRGSSYNEQFFGPGTRLTVL.

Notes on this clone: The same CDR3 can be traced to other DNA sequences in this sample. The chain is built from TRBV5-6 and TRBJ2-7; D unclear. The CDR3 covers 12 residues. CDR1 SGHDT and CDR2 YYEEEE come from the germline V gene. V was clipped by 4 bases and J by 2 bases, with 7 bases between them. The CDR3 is CASSVGTYEQYF. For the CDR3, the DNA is TGTGCCAGCAGCGTAGGAACCTACGAGCAGTACTTC.

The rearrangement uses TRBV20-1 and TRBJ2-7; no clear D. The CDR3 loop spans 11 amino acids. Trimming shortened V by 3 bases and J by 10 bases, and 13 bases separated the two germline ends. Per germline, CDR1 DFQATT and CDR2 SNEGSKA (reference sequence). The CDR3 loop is CSAREFPYQYF. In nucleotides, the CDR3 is TGCAGTGCTAGGGAGTTTCCGTACCAGTACTTC.

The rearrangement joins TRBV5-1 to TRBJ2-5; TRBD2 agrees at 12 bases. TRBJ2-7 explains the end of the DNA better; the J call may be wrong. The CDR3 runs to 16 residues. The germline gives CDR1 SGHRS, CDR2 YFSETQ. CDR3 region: CASRRTSGEYSYEQYF. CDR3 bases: TGCGCCAGCAGGAGGACTAGCGGGGAATATTCCTACGAGCAGTACTTC.

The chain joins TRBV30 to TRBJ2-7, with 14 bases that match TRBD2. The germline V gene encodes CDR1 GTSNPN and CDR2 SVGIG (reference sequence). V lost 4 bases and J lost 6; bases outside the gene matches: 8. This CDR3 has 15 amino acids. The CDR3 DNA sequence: TGTGCCTGGACAGGGACTAGCGGGAGTATATTCGAGCAGTACTTC. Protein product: CAWTGTSGSIFEQYF.

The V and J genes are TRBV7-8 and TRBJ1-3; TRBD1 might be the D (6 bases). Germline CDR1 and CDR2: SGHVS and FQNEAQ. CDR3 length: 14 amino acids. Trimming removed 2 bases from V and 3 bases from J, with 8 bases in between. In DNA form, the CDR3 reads TGTGCCAGCAGCTTACGGACAGATGGAAACACCATATATTTT. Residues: CASSLRTDGNTIYF.

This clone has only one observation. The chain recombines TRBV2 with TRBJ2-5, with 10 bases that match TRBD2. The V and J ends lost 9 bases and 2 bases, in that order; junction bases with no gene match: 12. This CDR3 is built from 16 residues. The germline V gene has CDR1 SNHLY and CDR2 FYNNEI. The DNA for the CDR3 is TGTGCCAGAGCATCGGGGGGGACTAGCGTACAAGAGACCCAGTACTTC. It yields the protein CARASGGTSVQETQYF.

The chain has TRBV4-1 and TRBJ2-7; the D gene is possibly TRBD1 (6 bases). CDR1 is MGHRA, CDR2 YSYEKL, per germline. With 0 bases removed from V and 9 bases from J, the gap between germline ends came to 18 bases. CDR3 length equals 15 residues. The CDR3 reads CASSQDGQLIIGQYF. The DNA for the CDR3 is TGCGCCAGCAGCCAAGATGGACAGCTTATCATTGGGCAGTACTTC.

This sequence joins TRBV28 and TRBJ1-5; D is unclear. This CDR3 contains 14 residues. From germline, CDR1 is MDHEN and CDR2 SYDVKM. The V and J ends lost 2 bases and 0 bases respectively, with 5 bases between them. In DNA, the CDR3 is TGTGCCAGCAGTTTACAGTATAGCAATCAGCCCCAGCATTTT. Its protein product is CASSLQYSNQPQHF.

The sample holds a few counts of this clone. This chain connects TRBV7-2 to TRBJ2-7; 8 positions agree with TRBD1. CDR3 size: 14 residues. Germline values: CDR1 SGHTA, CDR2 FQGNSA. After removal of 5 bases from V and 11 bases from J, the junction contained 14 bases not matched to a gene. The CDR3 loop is CASSPRQGKSAEYF. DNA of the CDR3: TGTGCCAGCAGCCCGCGACAGGGGAAGTCGGCAGAGTACTTC. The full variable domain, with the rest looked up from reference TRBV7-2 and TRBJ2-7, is GAGVSQSPSNKVTEKGKDVELRCDPISGHTALYWYRQSLGQGLEFLIYFQGNSAPDKSGLPSDRFSAERTGGSVSTLTIQRTQQEDSAVYLCASSPRQGKSAEYFGPGTRLTVT.

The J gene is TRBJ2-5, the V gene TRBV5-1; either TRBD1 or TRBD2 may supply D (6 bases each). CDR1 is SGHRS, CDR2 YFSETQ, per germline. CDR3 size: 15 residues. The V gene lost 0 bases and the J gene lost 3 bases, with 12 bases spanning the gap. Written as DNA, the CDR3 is TGCGCCAGCAGCTTGGGTTCGGGGGCCAAAGAGACCCAGTACTTC. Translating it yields CASSLGSGAKETQYF.

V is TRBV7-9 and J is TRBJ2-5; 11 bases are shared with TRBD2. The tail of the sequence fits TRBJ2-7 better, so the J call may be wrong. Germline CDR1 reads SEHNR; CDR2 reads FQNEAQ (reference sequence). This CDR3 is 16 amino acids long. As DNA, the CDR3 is TGTGCCAGCAGCCGAGTTGGGACTAGCGGAACCTACGAGCAGTACTTC. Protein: CASSRVGTSGTYEQYF.

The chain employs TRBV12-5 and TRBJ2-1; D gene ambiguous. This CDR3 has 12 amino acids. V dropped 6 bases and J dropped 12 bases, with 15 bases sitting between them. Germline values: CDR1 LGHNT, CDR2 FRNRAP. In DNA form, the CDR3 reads TGTGCTAGTGGCCCTGACCGCTATGGGCAGTTCTTC. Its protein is CASGPDRYGQFF.

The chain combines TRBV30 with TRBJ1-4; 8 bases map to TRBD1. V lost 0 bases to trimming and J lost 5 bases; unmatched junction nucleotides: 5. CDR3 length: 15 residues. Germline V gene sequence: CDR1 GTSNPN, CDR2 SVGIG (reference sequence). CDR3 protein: CAWSVGTGENEKLFF. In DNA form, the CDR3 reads TGTGCCTGGAGTGTAGGGACAGGAGAAAATGAAAAACTGTTTTTT.

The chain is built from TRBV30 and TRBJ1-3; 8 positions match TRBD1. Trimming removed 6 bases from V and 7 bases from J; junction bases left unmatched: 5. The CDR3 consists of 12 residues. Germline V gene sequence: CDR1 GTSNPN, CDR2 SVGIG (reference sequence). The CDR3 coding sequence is TGTGCCTGCCGACAGGGGTGGAACACCATATATTTT. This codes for CACRQGWNTIYF.

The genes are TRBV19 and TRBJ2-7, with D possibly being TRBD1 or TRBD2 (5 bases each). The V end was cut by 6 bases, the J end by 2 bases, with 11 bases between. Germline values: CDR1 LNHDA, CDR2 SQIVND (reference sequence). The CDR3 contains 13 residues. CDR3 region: CASRSGTTYEQYF. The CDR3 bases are TGTGCCAGTAGGTCCGGGACCACCTACGAGCAGTACTTC.

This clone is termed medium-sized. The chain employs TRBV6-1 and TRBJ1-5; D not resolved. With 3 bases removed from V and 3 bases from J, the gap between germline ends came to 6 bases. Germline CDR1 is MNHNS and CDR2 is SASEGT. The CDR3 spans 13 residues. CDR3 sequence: CASSEGVNQPQHF. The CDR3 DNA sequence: TGTGCCAGCAGTGAGGGAGTCAATCAGCCCCAGCATTTT.

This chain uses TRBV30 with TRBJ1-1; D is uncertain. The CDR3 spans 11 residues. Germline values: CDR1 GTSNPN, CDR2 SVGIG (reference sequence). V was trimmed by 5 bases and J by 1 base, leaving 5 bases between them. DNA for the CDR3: TGTGCCTGGGCCCGGAACACTGAAGCTTTCTTT. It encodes CAWARNTEAFF.